This T cell receptor (beta chain) was recorded in a study of tissue T cells after allogeneic stem cell transplantation. Trimming removed 3 bases at V and 0 bases at J, with 8 bases between. There are 13 residues in the CDR3. In germline, CDR1 is GTSNPN, CDR2 SVGIG (reference sequence). TCRdb's copy holds only in-frame clones and misses some; the assay was immunoSEQ multiplex PCR. The sample shows 20,000 to 30,000 clones, about 73% of them seen only once. The rearrangement links TRBV30 to TRBJ1-2; D gene ambiguous. Source: tissue from the ileum, taken at autopsy. This clonotype was sampled from a female donor over 55 with lung cancer. The chain's CDR3 is CAWRLSSNYGYTF. The CDR3 DNA is TGTGCCTGGAGATTAAGTTCTAACTATGGCTACACCTTC.